This TCR beta chain was captured in a study of control samples from healthy donors and cancer patients. The protocol was immunoSEQ multiplex PCR, while the TCRdb copy is restricted to in-frame clones and leaves out a portion. The profile shows 100,000 to 150,000 clones, roughly 90% of them singletons. This CDR3 comprises 17 residues. CDR1 SGHVS and CDR2 FNYEAQ come from the germline V gene. V was cut by 0 bases and J by 2 bases, with 17 bases left in between. The sequence came from a woman aged 45-65 years in good health. Input material: blood. The chain is built from TRBV7-6 and TRBJ2-7; D gene unclear. CDR3 residues: CASSLAEQRSVAYEQYF. The CDR3 DNA is TGTGCCAGCAGCTTAGCAGAACAGCGAAGTGTTGCCTACGAGCAGTACTTC.